The present entry profiles one T cell receptor (beta chain) with its context. The table lists this clonotype with many counts. No antigen is known for it. Base qualities are not recorded, but no much larger clone differs from it by a single base. Via the germline V gene, CDR1 is SGHRS and CDR2 YFSETQ. Compared with germline, V lacks 4 bases and J lacks 5 bases; bases without a gene match: 5. Spanning cysteine to phenylalanine, the CDR3 consists of 14 amino acids. Kept here is only the CDR3 DNA, which spans 42 bases and is read in frame from base 1. The sample is drawn from a study of blood T cells in healthy people across ages (dated by TCRdb to between 2014 and 2016). Notes on the research overall: In model experiments, roughly one uniquely barcoded TCR beta cDNA molecule per two T cells was captured by template switching. To track age-related changes in TCR beta repertoire diversity, the study relied on deep sequencing normalized with unique cDNA molecular identifiers. Donors were grouped into four age groups: young (average approximately 15 years), middle-aged (39), aged (roughly 67) and long-lived (roughly 80). To avoid experimental bias, donors of different ages were randomly spread across the sequencing lanes. For two donors (one aged 18 to 30 and one aged 80 or older), the study analyzed two additional independent replicas of 1 million unique cDNA reads from the same blood draw. What the research found in general, with its limitations: Conclusive comparison of naive and antigen-experienced compartments was prevented by the profiling of bulk unsorted PBMCs. Observed TCR beta diversity per million T cells fell roughly linearly with age, and a significant reduction was already apparent by age around 40. Compared with the aged group, more naive CD4+ T cells, fewer expanded clones and increased TCR diversity were shown by the long-lived group, suggesting age selection. Estimates of total diversity based on one million sequenced T cells were considered lower bounds and underestimates. The CMV infection status of donors was not known, potentially confounding age-related changes in expanded clonotypes. There was a strong correlation between observed TCR beta diversity and the percentage of naive T cells measured by flow cytometry.

Library generation was performed with 5' RACE. TCRdb shows the sequencer as Illumina HiSeq 2500. The second PCR ran for about 6 to 12 cycles and used a J-beta primer mix along with a sample-barcoded 5' primer. A unique molecular identifier was introduced onto each TCR beta cDNA molecule by a template-switch 5' adaptor carrying 12 random nucleotides. Each sample yielded at least 3 million CDR3-containing paired-end reads. All of the RNA was converted into first-strand cDNA using the Mint cDNA synthesis kit, with a TRBC-specific oligonucleotide serving as the primer. Following uracil-DNA glycosylase treatment, a first 18-cycle PCR with universal primers M1SS and BC2_uni_R was performed on all cDNA. The authors' analysis ran thus. For normalization, 1 million high-quality reads were randomly selected from each sample, with every read carrying a distinct molecular identifier. Instead of being binned into consensus sequences, reads with shared molecular identifiers were discarded. MiTCR, run with a Q25 quality threshold and the strictest error-elimination algorithm, handled CDR3 identification, clonotype clustering and error correction. A nonparametric unseen species model with Euler transformation was used to estimate lower-bound total TCR beta diversity. The raw public data were reprocessed by TCRdb itself: fastp quality trimming at Q25, MiXCR clonotype calling, in-frame beta chains only. Under each unique CDR3 protein, matching rows form one entry showing the most common genes and DNA. In this record, the V and J calls reflect TCRdb's handling and not the investigators' own analysis. Here the sample has about 1,500,000 distinct CDR3 sequences; 28% occur a single time. Roughly 8.2% of the sample belongs to the ten largest clones.

Systemically healthy Caucasian individuals from Russia, some 40 in total and aged roughly 6 to 100 years, were included as donors. Each donor gave about 10 milliliters of peripheral blood, drawn into EDTA-treated Vacutainer tubes. Ficoll-Paque density-gradient centrifugation was used to isolate PBMCs, with at least 6.5 million per sample. Total RNA was extracted from PBMCs with Trizol reagent, with at least 6 micrograms obtained per sample. The percentages of naive CD45RAhigh/CD27high T cells were determined by flow cytometry on a PBMC aliquot from every donor. Sequencing used blood. The rearranged chain carries TRBV5-1 and TRBJ1-4; the central 7 bases match TRBD1. The TCR sequence derives from a woman younger than 45 in good health. The sequenced DNA is TGCGCCAGCAGCCCCGGACAGGTCAATGAAAAACTGTTTTTT. Its amino acids are CASSPGQVNEKLFF.